This TCR beta chain is drawn from a study of shared clonotypes between healthy human individuals. Study context: CD4 naive cells filled three plates per donor, CD4 memory three, CD8 naive two and CD8 memory one.

In the naive CD8 group, cells lacked CD45RO and were positively selected for CCR7, so terminally differentiated effector memory CD45RA+ cells were left out. Everyone who donated was a Caucasian adult who lived in Nashville, Tennessee. Repertoires were generated with immunoSEQ multiplex PCR, while TCRdb's copy carries only in-frame clones and drops some. The repertoire holds millions of clones, with around 96% as singletons. The sequencing input was naive CD8+ T cells sorted from blood. This TCR was recovered from a man younger than 35 in good health.

CDR3 region: CASRPGQANTEAFF. The CDR3 region has the DNA TGTGCCAGCAGACCTGGACAGGCGAACACTGAAGCTTTCTTT. The rearrangement joins TRBV7-8 to TRBJ1-1, with 7 bases identical to TRBD1. This CDR3 has 14 amino acids. The junction had 5 bases not matched to a gene; V was cut back by 6 bases and J by 1 base. Germline V gene lookup returns CDR1 SGHVS and CDR2 FQNEAQ.